The count of the clone carrying this TCR beta chain is one. The antigen is undetermined. The data are from a study of OX40 agonist ivuxolimab in advanced cancers. Study results and caveats: Among T cells, CD8+ cells averaged more expanded clones than CD4+ cells.

This CDR3 comprises 14 residues. V was clipped by 1 base and J by 4 bases, with 11 bases between them. Germline assignment: CDR1 SGHKS and CDR2 YYEKEE (reference sequence). The data were produced by immunoSEQ multiplex PCR, yet TCRdb's version contains in-frame clones alone and is incomplete. The sample records some 40,000 clones, about 80% being singletons. Sequencing used CD4+ or CD8+ T cells sorted from blood, obtained in a trial of the OX40 agonist ivuxolimab. The gene calls are TRBV5-5 and TRBJ1-1; D remains unclear. The source of this sequence is an adult with an advanced solid tumor such as melanoma, head and neck, liver or kidney cancer. This CDR3 is CASSLRVGVTEAFF. CDR3 coding DNA: TGTGCCAGCAGCTTGAGGGTAGGAGTCACTGAAGCTTTCTTT.